Listed below are T cell receptor beta chains from one sample, sequenced in a study of cytomegalovirus exposure and HLA in healthy donors. The table came from immunoSEQ multiplex PCR; TCRdb's copy has only in-frame clones and leaves some out. Of over 80,000 clones listed, 70% to 75% are singletons. The sample consisted of PBMCs. The receptors derive from a man in his forties or fifties in good health and CMV-seronegative. Both conserved end residues are part of each CDR3. Each record gives: CDR3 DNA, CDR3 protein, J gene, clone size, V gene, D gene. D genes are given only for firm matches. A clone size is listed for some rows: how often the clone was seen (once, few, many), or a class if it is expanded.

TGCGCCAGCAGCCCCCAAAGTGTCCGGGTTCAGGCTTTCTTT	CASSPQSVRVQAFF	TRBJ1-1	few	TRBV5-1	-
TGTGCCAGTAGTTCCAGGGATACAGATACGCAGTATTTT	CASSSRDTDTQYF	TRBJ2-3	-	TRBV19	-
TGTGCCAGCTCCCCCTCTGGTTACAGGGGTAGCGGTGCTGGGGCCAACGTCCTGACTTTC	CASSPSGYRGSGAGANVLTF	TRBJ2-6	-	TRBV18	-
TGTGCCAGCAGCTTGCGGGGGGCCGGAGATACGCAGTATTTT	CASSLRGAGDTQYF	TRBJ2-3	-	TRBV7-6	TRBD2
TGTGCCAGCAGCTTACACACAGGTTCCGGGGAGCTGTTTTTT	CASSLHTGSGELFF	TRBJ2-2	-	TRBV7-6	-
TGTGCCAGCAGCCCCAATCGGGGGTTGAACACTGAAGCTTTCTTT	CASSPNRGLNTEAFF	TRBJ1-1	-	TRBV7-9	-
TGTGCCAGCAGCCAAGATCACAGGGGAGATGAGCAGTTCTTC	CASSQDHRGDEQFF	TRBJ2-1	-	TRBV4-2	TRBD1
TGTGCCTGGAGACGAGGGACAGGGAAGGCCCCAGAGACCCAGTACTTC	CAWRRGTGKAPETQYF	TRBJ2-5	-	TRBV30	TRBD1
TGTGCCAGCAGCGCCGGGACAGGGGCATTAGGAGAGACCCAGTACTTC	CASSAGTGALGETQYF	TRBJ2-5	-	TRBV9	TRBD1
TGTGCCAGCAGCTTAGATCCGGGCAATCAGCCCCAGCATTTT	CASSLDPGNQPQHF	TRBJ1-5	-	TRBV7-2	-
TGTGCCAGCAGTGGATCGGCGGGAGATACGTCCGAGCAGTACTTC	CASSGSAGDTSEQYF	TRBJ2-7	few	TRBV2	TRBD2
TGCAGCGTTGAACAAAAGCTCTCCTACGAGCAGTACTTC	CSVEQKLSYEQYF	TRBJ2-7	-	TRBV29-1	-
TGTGCCAGCACCTACCGGCTAGCGGGGGGGCAAGATACGCAGTATTTT	CASTYRLAGGQDTQYF	TRBJ2-3	-	TRBV5-4	TRBD2
TGTGCCAGCAGCAAAGCCTATTGTCACCTCGGGGATAGTCAAGAGACCCAGTACTTC	CASSKAYCHLGDSQETQYF	TRBJ2-5	-	TRBV21-1	-
TGTGCCAGCAGCCAAGATCGGACGGGATCAGTCTATAATTCACCCCTCCACTTT	CASSQDRTGSVYNSPLHF	TRBJ1-6	-	TRBV4-2	-
TGTGCCAGCAAAGGGACAGGGGTCTATGGCTACACCTTC	CASKGTGVYGYTF	TRBJ1-2	once	TRBV2	TRBD1
TGTGCCAGCAGTGAAAGGGACAGGGTCCCCAACGAGCAGTACTTC	CASSERDRVPNEQYF	TRBJ2-7	-	TRBV6-1	TRBD1
TGTGCCAGCAGTGAAATCCCGGGACAGGGGGCGGGGGAGCAGTACTTC	CASSEIPGQGAGEQYF	TRBJ2-7	-	TRBV6-1	TRBD1
TGTGCCAGCAGCTTGTACCAGGTTAACGAGCAGTACTTC	CASSLYQVNEQYF	TRBJ2-7	-	TRBV5-8	-
TGTGCCAGCAGTGAATGGGACAGGGAGTCCGGGGAGCTGTTTTTT	CASSEWDRESGELFF	TRBJ2-2	-	TRBV2	TRBD1
TGTGCCAGCAGTAGGGGGACTGGCTACACCTTC	CASSRGTGYTF	TRBJ1-2	-	TRBV9	-
TGTGCCAGCAGATACAGGGAAGGTGGTAATGAAAAACTGTTTTTT	CASRYREGGNEKLFF	TRBJ1-4	-	TRBV5-5	-
TGTGCCAGCAGCAACTGGCAGAGACCTAGGAATCAGCCCCAGCATTTT	CASSNWQRPRNQPQHF	TRBJ1-5	-	TRBV5-6	-
TGTGCCAGCAGCTTAGCTCAGGGGTGGATGGACGAGCAGTACTTC	CASSLAQGWMDEQYF	TRBJ2-7	-	TRBV7-9	-
TGTGCCAGCAGCCAAGATCCCACGAGCAGGGGGGAGACCCAGTACTTC	CASSQDPTSRGETQYF	TRBJ2-5	-	TRBV4-2	TRBD1
TGTGCCAGCAGCTCGGGACTAGCGGACTACGAGCAGTACTTC	CASSSGLADYEQYF	TRBJ2-7	-	TRBV4-2	TRBD2
TGTGCCAGCAGTTTTGACAGACGCTCCTACGAGCAGTACTTC	CASSFDRRSYEQYF	TRBJ2-7	once	TRBV27	-
TGTGCCAGCAGCTTTAGCGGGGGAGAGCAGTTCTTC	CASSFSGGEQFF	TRBJ2-1	few	TRBV7-2	TRBD2
TGCGCCAGCAGCCAAGGTCGGGGACAGTACTACGAGCAGTACTTC	CASSQGRGQYYEQYF	TRBJ2-7	once	TRBV4-3	TRBD1
TGTGCCAGCAGTTTCGGGGTTAGCTCCTACGAGCAGTACTTC	CASSFGVSSYEQYF	TRBJ2-7	few	TRBV11-2	-
TGCGCCAGCAGCTTGTCAGGACAAGAGACCCAGTACTTC	CASSLSGQETQYF	TRBJ2-5	-	TRBV5-1	-
TGTGCCAGCCGGAGGGGAGCTAACACTGAAGCTTTCTTT	CASRRGANTEAFF	TRBJ1-1	-	TRBV28	-
TGTGCCAGCAGTTACTCGAGGAATACGCAGTATTTT	CASSYSRNTQYF	TRBJ2-3	-	TRBV6-6	-
TGTGCCAGCAGTGAAAGGCAGGGGGCGCGTAGCAATCAGCCCCAGCATTTT	CASSERQGARSNQPQHF	TRBJ1-5	-	TRBV2	TRBD1
TGTGCCAGCAGTCGGCAGGACAACAATCAGCCCCAGCATTTT	CASSRQDNNQPQHF	TRBJ1-5	-	TRBV27	-
TGTGCCTGGAGTGCGGGTAATCGACAGCTCTCTGGAAACACCATATATTTT	CAWSAGNRQLSGNTIYF	TRBJ1-3	-	TRBV30	-
TGTGCCAGCAGCCAAGATCTGCGCAAAACTGAAGCTTTCTTT	CASSQDLRKTEAFF	TRBJ1-1	-	TRBV14	-
TGTGCCAGCAGCGGACAGGGGCCAGATACGCAGTATTTT	CASSGQGPDTQYF	TRBJ2-3	-	TRBV7-2	TRBD1
TGTGCCAGCAAAACCGGGACAGTCTACAATGAGCAGTTCTTC	CASKTGTVYNEQFF	TRBJ2-1	-	TRBV2	TRBD1
TGCGCCAGCAGCTCAAGGCCGGGACAGGGCATAGATACGCAGTATTTT	CASSSRPGQGIDTQYF	TRBJ2-3	-	TRBV5-1	TRBD1
TGCGCCAGCAGCCAAGATTTAGGGGGCTATGGCTACACCTTC	CASSQDLGGYGYTF	TRBJ1-2	few	TRBV4-3	-
TGTGCCAGCAGTTACAGCTTGGCAGATACGCAGTATTTT	CASSYSLADTQYF	TRBJ2-3	few	TRBV6-5	-
TGTGCCAGCAGTTTACTGCAGGGGGAGGCTTTCTTT	CASSLLQGEAFF	TRBJ1-1	few	TRBV27	TRBD1
TGTGCCAGCCGGAGTCCGGTTTCCTACAATGAGCAGTTCTTC	CASRSPVSYNEQFF	TRBJ2-1	-	TRBV27	-
TGTGCCTGGATTGCTCCGGGGAGCACTGAAGCTTTCTTT	CAWIAPGSTEAFF	TRBJ1-1	once	TRBV30	-
TGTGCCAGCTCACGACGCCAGGGTGGGGATGGAGATACGCAGTATTTT	CASSRRQGGDGDTQYF	TRBJ2-3	-	TRBV18	-
TGTGCCAGCAGCTTAGGAAACTCTCAAGCTTTCTTT	CASSLGNSQAFF	TRBJ1-1	-	TRBV11-2	-
TGTGCCAGCAGCTTAGGAGGTACAGGCTATGGCTACACCTTC	CASSLGGTGYGYTF	TRBJ1-2	-	TRBV11-1	-
TGCAGCGTTCTTAGCGGGGCCCCAGATACGCAGTATTTT	CSVLSGAPDTQYF	TRBJ2-3	few	TRBV29-1	TRBD2
TGTGCCAGCAGTTACTTGTCGGGGCAAGAGACCCAGTACTTC	CASSYLSGQETQYF	TRBJ2-5	-	TRBV6-5	-
TGTGCCAGCAGCTTGTCAGGGGCTGCTGAGCAGTTCTTC	CASSLSGAAEQFF	TRBJ2-1	-	TRBV5-6	-